This is a list of T cell receptor beta chains from one sample in a study of shared clonotypes between healthy human individuals. Using immunoSEQ multiplex PCR, the repertoire was profiled, and TCRdb retains in-frame clones only, with some absent. The profile shows 660,000 or so clones, 95% to 97% of them singletons. Material for sequencing was naive CD8+ T cells sorted from blood. These receptors were obtained from a woman under 40 in good health. Each CDR3 is given with its conserved first and last residue. The D gene is left open where the match is weak. Some rows mark clone size as missing; the rest say once, few, many or name a class of expanded clone.

J gene | D gene | V gene | clone size | CDR3 length | CDR3 protein | CDR3 DNA
TRBJ2-3 | . | TRBV27 | . | 14 | CASSLGLATDTQYF | TGTGCCAGCAGTTTAGGGTTAGCAACAGATACGCAGTATTTT
TRBJ1-1 | . | TRBV28 | . | 14 | CASSFQLMNTEAFF | TGTGCCAGCAGTTTCCAGCTCATGAACACTGAAGCTTTCTTT
TRBJ2-1 | . | TRBV6-1 | . | 17 | CASSERDGTRTGDEQFF | TGTGCCAGCAGTGAGAGAGACGGGACCAGAACCGGGGATGAGCAGTTCTTC
TRBJ2-7 | TRBD2 | TRBV2 | . | 16 | CASSEGLAERSYEQYF | TGTGCCAGCAGTGAAGGACTAGCGGAGCGCTCCTACGAGCAGTACTTC
TRBJ2-7 | . | TRBV19 | . | 14 | CASSMEGRVYEQYF | TGTGCCAGTAGTATGGAAGGGAGAGTTTACGAGCAGTACTTC
TRBJ2-3 | . | TRBV28 | . | 14 | CASSWDTIGDTQYF | TGTGCCAGCAGTTGGGACACAATTGGAGATACGCAGTATTTT
TRBJ2-7 | . | TRBV2 | . | 15 | CASSGREALTYEQYF | TGTGCCAGCAGCGGGCGGGAAGCGTTAACCTACGAGCAGTACTTC
TRBJ2-1 | TRBD2 | TRBV15 | . | 14 | CATSTRGGYNEQFF | TGTGCCACCAGCACGCGGGGGGGCTACAATGAGCAGTTCTTC
TRBJ2-7 | TRBD2 | TRBV13 | . | 16 | CASSWPGLGTQYEQYF | TGTGCCAGCAGCTGGCCGGGACTAGGGACACAATACGAGCAGTACTTC
TRBJ2-7 | . | TRBV27 | . | 15 | CASSLSARGNYEQYF | TGTGCCAGCAGTTTATCAGCCAGGGGCAACTACGAGCAGTACTTC
TRBJ2-7 | . | TRBV7-9 | few | 13 | CASSIGDRGEQYF | TGTGCCAGCAGCATCGGGGATCGGGGCGAGCAGTACTTC
TRBJ1-2 | . | TRBV25-1 | . | 12 | CASSDEGTGYTF | TGTGCCAGCAGTGACGAAGGAACGGGCTACACCTTC
TRBJ2-6 | . | TRBV29-1 | . | 14 | CSVRWYSGANVLTF | TGCAGCGTCCGATGGTACTCTGGGGCCAACGTCCTGACTTTC
TRBJ2-7 | . | TRBV6-5 | . | 14 | CASSYDQGLYEQYF | TGTGCCAGCAGTTACGATCAGGGGCTCTACGAGCAGTACTTC
TRBJ2-1 | . | TRBV19 | . | 15 | CASSFIGQPFNEQFF | TGTGCCAGTAGTTTTATAGGACAGCCTTTCAATGAGCAGTTCTTC
TRBJ2-1 | . | TRBV19 | . | 15 | CASSILGFSYNEQFF | TGTGCCAGTAGTATCCTGGGGTTCTCCTACAATGAGCAGTTCTTC
TRBJ1-1 | TRBD1 | TRBV28 | . | 15 | CASSQDTQGRAEAFF | TGTGCCAGCAGCCAAGACACACAGGGGCGTGCTGAAGCTTTCTTT
TRBJ1-6 | . | TRBV28 | . | 12 | CASCKGYSPLHF | TGTGCCAGTTGTAAGGGGTATTCACCCCTCCACTTT
TRBJ2-1 | . | TRBV7-2 | . | 15 | CASSLEWESSHEQFF | TGTGCCAGCAGCTTAGAGTGGGAGTCCAGCCATGAGCAGTTCTTC
TRBJ2-7 | TRBD2 | TRBV19 | few | 13 | CASSYAGGYEQYF | TGTGCCAGCAGTTACGCGGGAGGGTACGAGCAGTACTTC
TRBJ2-5 | . | TRBV4-1 | . | 17 | CASSQRPNKGREETQYF | TGCGCCAGCAGCCAAAGGCCCAACAAGGGTCGGGAAGAGACCCAGTACTTC
TRBJ1-3 | . | TRBV7-9 | . | 14 | CASSVRPGEGTIYF | TGTGCCAGCAGCGTTAGGCCAGGGGAAGGCACCATATATTTT
TRBJ2-7 | TRBD2 | TRBV15 | . | 16 | CATSPGLWTSGMEQYF | TGTGCCACCAGTCCTGGACTGTGGACTAGCGGGATGGAGCAGTACTTC
TRBJ2-1 | TRBD1 | TRBV5-6 | . | 14 | CASSLATGLAEQFF | TGTGCCAGCAGCTTGGCGACAGGGTTGGCTGAGCAGTTCTTC
TRBJ1-2 | . | TRBV10-2 | . | 17 | CASSEDSGTPGNYGYTF | TGCGCCAGCAGTGAGGATTCCGGGACACCGGGGAACTATGGCTACACCTTC
TRBJ2-1 | . | TRBV5-1 | . | 13 | CASSMNRVREQFF | TGCGCCAGCAGCATGAACAGGGTTAGGGAGCAGTTCTTC
TRBJ1-5 | . | TRBV28 | . | 14 | CASSLFGGRQPQHF | TGTGCCAGCAGTTTGTTCGGGGGACGACAGCCCCAGCATTTT
TRBJ1-5 | TRBD1 | TRBV7-2 | . | 15 | CASSISDRAVQPQHF | TGTGCCAGCAGCATATCAGACAGGGCAGTTCAGCCCCAGCATTTT
TRBJ1-5 | . | TRBV27 | . | 14 | CASSLVGSGQPQHF | TGTGCCAGCAGTTTAGTAGGTTCAGGTCAGCCCCAGCATTTT
TRBJ1-5 | . | TRBV27 | . | 14 | CASSLIGGNQPQHF | TGTGCCAGCAGTTTAATCGGCGGGAATCAGCCCCAGCATTTT
TRBJ2-1 | . | TRBV7-9 | . | 12 | CASSQDRNEQFF | TGTGCCAGCAGCCAGGACAGAAATGAGCAGTTCTTC
TRBJ2-7 | . | TRBV28 | . | 12 | CATPGRTYEQYF | TGTGCCACCCCGGGACGGACCTACGAGCAGTACTTC
TRBJ2-6 | . | TRBV4-1 | . | 14 | CASSGDNRANVLTF | TGCGCCAGCAGTGGGGACAACCGGGCCAACGTCCTGACTTTC
TRBJ2-2 | . | TRBV27 | . | 14 | CASSLLWGDGELFF | TGTGCCAGCAGTTTATTATGGGGGGACGGGGAGCTGTTTTTT
TRBJ2-1 | TRBD1 | TRBV5-1 | . | 15 | CASSLAQGAHNEQFF | TGCGCCAGCAGCTTGGCTCAGGGGGCGCACAATGAGCAGTTCTTC
TRBJ2-7 | . | TRBV27 | . | 13 | CASSLGGYYEQYF | TGTGCCAGCAGTTTAGGCGGATACTACGAGCAGTACTTC
TRBJ2-5 | . | TRBV29-1 | . | 12 | CSGAHRKETQYF | TGCAGCGGGGCGCACAGAAAAGAGACCCAGTACTTC
TRBJ1-1 | TRBD1 | TRBV6-5 | . | 14 | CASSTRRGLTEAFF | TGTGCCAGCAGCACGAGGAGGGGGCTTACTGAAGCTTTCTTT
TRBJ2-7 | . | TRBV7-9 | . | 12 | CASSPILHEQYF | TGTGCCAGCAGCCCCATCCTTCACGAGCAGTACTTC
TRBJ2-3 | TRBD2 | TRBV27 | . | 16 | CASSFGLAGEEDTQYF | TGTGCCAGCAGTTTTGGACTAGCGGGAGAAGAAGATACGCAGTATTTT
TRBJ2-2 | . | TRBV14 | . | 15 | CASSRAPLNTGELFF | TGTGCCAGCAGCCGAGCCCCATTGAACACCGGGGAGCTGTTTTTT